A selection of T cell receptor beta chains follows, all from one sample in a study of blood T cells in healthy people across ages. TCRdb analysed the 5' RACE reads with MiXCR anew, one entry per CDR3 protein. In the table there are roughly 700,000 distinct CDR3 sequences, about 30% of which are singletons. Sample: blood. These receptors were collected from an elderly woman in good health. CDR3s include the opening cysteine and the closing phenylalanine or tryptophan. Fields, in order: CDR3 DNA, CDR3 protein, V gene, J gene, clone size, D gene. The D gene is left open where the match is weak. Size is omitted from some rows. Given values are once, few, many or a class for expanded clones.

CDR3nt: TGCGCCAGCAGTCGAGAGACAGGGAACTATGGCTACACCTTC
CDR3aa: CASSRETGNYGYTF
v_gene: TRBV5-1
j_gene: TRBJ1-2
abundance: many
d_gene: TRBD1

CDR3nt: TGCAGTGCTAGCGAAGGATTGGCGGGTTACGAGCAGTACTTC
CDR3aa: CSASEGLAGYEQYF
v_gene: TRBV20-1
j_gene: TRBJ2-7
abundance: few
d_gene: .

CDR3nt: TGTGCCACCAGCGGGTCGACAGGGGTCGTCAATGAGCGGTACTTC
CDR3aa: CATSGSTGVVNERYF
v_gene: TRBV15
j_gene: TRBJ2-5
abundance: .
d_gene: TRBD1

CDR3nt: TGTGCCAGCAGTTACCCGGGACAGCAAAAATACGAGCAGTACTTC
CDR3aa: CASSYPGQQKYEQYF
v_gene: TRBV6-6
j_gene: TRBJ2-7
abundance: .
d_gene: TRBD1

CDR3nt: TGCAGTGCACTTAGCGGGGGGGCCCTCACAGATACGCAGTATTTT
CDR3aa: CSALSGGALTDTQYF
v_gene: TRBV20-1
j_gene: TRBJ2-3
abundance: many
d_gene: TRBD2

CDR3nt: TGTGCCACCAGCAGAGATGCCAACGGTATGGACAATGAGCAGTTCTTC
CDR3aa: CATSRDANGMDNEQFF
v_gene: TRBV15
j_gene: TRBJ2-1
abundance: .
d_gene: .

CDR3nt: TGTGCCAGCAGCTTGAACCATAATAGCAATCAGCCCCAGCATTTT
CDR3aa: CASSLNHNSNQPQHF
v_gene: TRBV7-2
j_gene: TRBJ1-5
abundance: .
d_gene: .

CDR3nt: TGTGCCAGCACCCACAGGGGGCTAAGCTATGGCTACACCTTC
CDR3aa: CASTHRGLSYGYTF
v_gene: TRBV6-8
j_gene: TRBJ1-2
abundance: .
d_gene: TRBD1

CDR3nt: TGCAGTGCCCAACTAGCGGGGGGGCACTACAATGAGCAGTTCTTC
CDR3aa: CSAQLAGGHYNEQFF
v_gene: TRBV20-1
j_gene: TRBJ2-1
abundance: many
d_gene: TRBD2

CDR3nt: TGTGCCAGTAGTATAGATAAGGATACGCAGTATTTT
CDR3aa: CASSIDKDTQYF
v_gene: TRBV19
j_gene: TRBJ2-3
abundance: few
d_gene: .

CDR3nt: TGTGCCAGCAGCTCTCTGACAGGGGCCTACAATGAGCAGTTCTTC
CDR3aa: CASSSLTGAYNEQFF
v_gene: TRBV5-4
j_gene: TRBJ2-1
abundance: few
d_gene: TRBD1

CDR3nt: TGTGCCAGCAGTTTGGGGACACATTACAATGAGCAGTTCTTC
CDR3aa: CASSLGTHYNEQFF
v_gene: TRBV12-3/TRBV12-4
j_gene: TRBJ2-1
abundance: .
d_gene: .

CDR3nt: TGCAGTGCTAGATCAATTGCGCGGCTAGCGGGAGGGCCTTTTGTCTACGAGCAGTACTTC
CDR3aa: CSARSIARLAGGPFVYEQYF
v_gene: TRBV20-1
j_gene: TRBJ2-7
abundance: .
d_gene: TRBD2

CDR3nt: TGCAGTGCTCTCCGGGATCTAAGGAACGAGCAGTACTTC
CDR3aa: CSALRDLRNEQYF
v_gene: TRBV20-1
j_gene: TRBJ2-7
abundance: few
d_gene: .

CDR3nt: TGTGCCACCAGCCGGATGAGTGAAAAACTGTTTTTT
CDR3aa: CATSRMSEKLFF
v_gene: TRBV15
j_gene: TRBJ1-4
abundance: .
d_gene: .

CDR3nt: TGTGCCAGCAGCTTAGCGCCCGGCAGTTCTGGAAACACCATATATTTT
CDR3aa: CASSLAPGSSGNTIYF
v_gene: TRBV7-2
j_gene: TRBJ1-3
abundance: few
d_gene: .

CDR3nt: TGTGCCAGCAGCTTCCCTCGGGACGGAACTAATGAAAAACTGTTTTTT
CDR3aa: CASSFPRDGTNEKLFF
v_gene: TRBV11-1
j_gene: TRBJ1-4
abundance: .
d_gene: .

CDR3nt: TGCGCCAGCAGCCAGGCAGGGGAGCGGGGGAACTACGAGCAGTACTTC
CDR3aa: CASSQAGERGNYEQYF
v_gene: TRBV4-1
j_gene: TRBJ2-7
abundance: .
d_gene: TRBD2

CDR3nt: TGTGCCAGCAGCGCAGGGAGGGGAAATGGCTACACCTTC
CDR3aa: CASSAGRGNGYTF
v_gene: TRBV6-1
j_gene: TRBJ1-2
abundance: many
d_gene: .

CDR3nt: TGCAGCGTCCCGGGACGGGCGAACACTGAAGCTTTCTTT
CDR3aa: CSVPGRANTEAFF
v_gene: TRBV29-1
j_gene: TRBJ1-1
abundance: many
d_gene: .

CDR3nt: TGTGCCAGCAGCCATGGACAGGGGACGAATCAGCCCCAGCATTTT
CDR3aa: CASSHGQGTNQPQHF
v_gene: TRBV7-9
j_gene: TRBJ1-5
abundance: .
d_gene: TRBD1

CDR3nt: TGTGCCAGCAGCTTGGGTTACAGGACAGGGGGCAATGAGCAGTTCTTC
CDR3aa: CASSLGYRTGGNEQFF
v_gene: TRBV11-2
j_gene: TRBJ2-1
abundance: many
d_gene: TRBD1

CDR3nt: TGCGCCAGCGGCAAGGGGGCTCAAGCGAACACCGGGGAGCTGTTTTTT
CDR3aa: CASGKGAQANTGELFF
v_gene: TRBV5-1
j_gene: TRBJ2-2
abundance: .
d_gene: TRBD1

CDR3nt: TGTGCCAGCAGCTTGACAGGGGCGGTTTGGGAGCAGTTCTTC
CDR3aa: CASSLTGAVWEQFF
v_gene: TRBV7-9
j_gene: TRBJ2-1
abundance: many
d_gene: TRBD1

CDR3nt: TGTGCCAGCAGCTTGGGACAGCACCAGAACACTGAAGCTTTCTTT
CDR3aa: CASSLGQHQNTEAFF
v_gene: TRBV11-1
j_gene: TRBJ1-1
abundance: few
d_gene: TRBD1

CDR3nt: TGCAGTGCTAAGGGGGCCTCCTACGAGCAGTACTTC
CDR3aa: CSAKGASYEQYF
v_gene: TRBV20-1
j_gene: TRBJ2-7
abundance: .
d_gene: TRBD1

CDR3nt: TGTGCCAGCACCCAACCAGGGGGCTGGGGCTACACCTTC
CDR3aa: CASTQPGGWGYTF
v_gene: TRBV7-2
j_gene: TRBJ1-2
abundance: many
d_gene: TRBD1

CDR3nt: TGCAGTGCTAGGTTGACTAGTTGGGAGACCCAGTACTTC
CDR3aa: CSARLTSWETQYF
v_gene: TRBV20-1
j_gene: TRBJ2-5
abundance: .
d_gene: .

CDR3nt: TGTGCCAGCAGTTCTCCGGGACAGTCTTCCTACGAGCAGTACTTC
CDR3aa: CASSSPGQSSYEQYF
v_gene: TRBV6-2/TRBV6-3
j_gene: TRBJ2-7
abundance: many
d_gene: TRBD1

CDR3nt: TGTGCCAGCAGCCAACCGGGACAGGCCAACTATAATTCACCCCTCCACTTT
CDR3aa: CASSQPGQANYNSPLHF
v_gene: TRBV4-2
j_gene: TRBJ1-6
abundance: many
d_gene: TRBD1

CDR3nt: TGCGCCAGCAGCCAAGTCAGGGAAAACATTCAGTACTTC
CDR3aa: CASSQVRENIQYF
v_gene: TRBV4-1
j_gene: TRBJ2-4
abundance: many
d_gene: .

CDR3nt: TGCGCCAGCAGCCCCGGGACCAGCGAAGATACGCAGTATTTT
CDR3aa: CASSPGTSEDTQYF
v_gene: TRBV4-1
j_gene: TRBJ2-3
abundance: .
d_gene: .

CDR3nt: TGCGCCAGCAGCTTGGAGCCGAGCAGGGTCTACGGCTACACCTTC
CDR3aa: CASSLEPSRVYGYTF
v_gene: TRBV5-1
j_gene: TRBJ1-2
abundance: many
d_gene: .

CDR3nt: TGTGCCAGCAGCCCAGGCGGGCTGTCGCAGCCCCAGCATTTT
CDR3aa: CASSPGGLSQPQHF
v_gene: TRBV28
j_gene: TRBJ1-5
abundance: .
d_gene: .

CDR3nt: TGTGCCAGCTCACCACCGGACGAATTCTATCGGGGCTACACCTTC
CDR3aa: CASSPPDEFYRGYTF
v_gene: TRBV18
j_gene: TRBJ1-2
abundance: few
d_gene: .

CDR3nt: TGTGCCAGCAGTTTCTACGACAGGACTAACTATGGCTACACCTTC
CDR3aa: CASSFYDRTNYGYTF
v_gene: TRBV6-2/TRBV6-3
j_gene: TRBJ1-2
abundance: .
d_gene: .

CDR3nt: TGTGCCAGCAGTATACCACAGGGGGCAGACACCGGGGAGCTGTTTTTT
CDR3aa: CASSIPQGADTGELFF
v_gene: TRBV12-3/TRBV12-4
j_gene: TRBJ2-2
abundance: .
d_gene: TRBD1

CDR3nt: TGTGCCAGCAGTTGCCCCGGGTTCTCTGAGGCCAACGTCCTGACTTTC
CDR3aa: CASSCPGFSEANVLTF
v_gene: TRBV6-2/TRBV6-3
j_gene: TRBJ2-6
abundance: .
d_gene: .

CDR3nt: TGTGCCAGCAGCTCGGACACAACCTACGAGCAGTACTTC
CDR3aa: CASSSDTTYEQYF
v_gene: TRBV6-5
j_gene: TRBJ2-7
abundance: many
d_gene: .

CDR3nt: TGCAGTGCTCCCTCAGGGGGCCGCACCTACGAGCAGTACTTC
CDR3aa: CSAPSGGRTYEQYF
v_gene: TRBV20-1
j_gene: TRBJ2-7
abundance: many
d_gene: TRBD1

CDR3nt: TGCGCCAGCAGCCAAGTGGACATGGGAATTAGCTCCTACAATGAGCAGTTCTTC
CDR3aa: CASSQVDMGISSYNEQFF
v_gene: TRBV4-1
j_gene: TRBJ2-1
abundance: .
d_gene: .

CDR3nt: TGTGCCAGCAGCTTTTACTCTACGCAGGACAGGGACTACACCTTC
CDR3aa: CASSFYSTQDRDYTF
v_gene: TRBV7-9
j_gene: TRBJ1-2
abundance: many
d_gene: TRBD1

CDR3nt: TGTGCCAGCAGCGTTTTCCAAACAGTGGGAAAGCAGTACTTC
CDR3aa: CASSVFQTVGKQYF
v_gene: TRBV7-2
j_gene: TRBJ2-7
abundance: many
d_gene: .

CDR3nt: TGTGCCAGCAGCCAAATCTGGATGGGAGATACGCAGTATTTT
CDR3aa: CASSQIWMGDTQYF
v_gene: TRBV6-6
j_gene: TRBJ2-3
abundance: .
d_gene: .

CDR3nt: TGTGTCAGCAGCCAACAGGGGGGGCAGACAGATACGCAGTACTTC
CDR3aa: CVSSQQGGQTDTQYF
v_gene: TRBV4-2
j_gene: TRBJ2-5
abundance: .
d_gene: .

CDR3nt: TGTACCAGCAGCCCCATCGGCAATGAGCAGTACTTC
CDR3aa: CTSSPIGNEQYF
v_gene: TRBV3-1
j_gene: TRBJ2-5
abundance: .
d_gene: .

CDR3nt: TGTGCCAGCAGCCCAGGTTACTCGCGCTACACCTTC
CDR3aa: CASSPGYSRYTF
v_gene: TRBV6-5
j_gene: TRBJ1-2
abundance: .
d_gene: .

CDR3nt: TGTGCCAGCAGCTCAAGTGGTTCTAGCGAAGAGACCCAGTACTTC
CDR3aa: CASSSSGSSEETQYF
v_gene: TRBV7-3
j_gene: TRBJ2-5
abundance: many
d_gene: .

CDR3nt: TGTGCCAGCAGAAGGACAGGGGCCTATGGCTACACCTTC
CDR3aa: CASRRTGAYGYTF
v_gene: TRBV6-1
j_gene: TRBJ1-2
abundance: many
d_gene: TRBD1

CDR3nt: TGCGCCAGCAGCTTGCAGGGAAGGACTGGGGTCGAGCAGTACTTC
CDR3aa: CASSLQGRTGVEQYF
v_gene: TRBV5-1
j_gene: TRBJ2-7
abundance: many
d_gene: .

CDR3nt: TGCGCCAGCAGCATAACAGGGATCTCATCCCATGAGCAGTTCTTC
CDR3aa: CASSITGISSHEQFF
v_gene: TRBV5-1
j_gene: TRBJ2-1
abundance: many
d_gene: .

CDR3nt: TGTGCCAGCAGTTACCCAAGGCCAATTAACAATGAGCAGTTCTTC
CDR3aa: CASSYPRPINNEQFF
v_gene: TRBV6-2/TRBV6-3
j_gene: TRBJ2-1
abundance: many
d_gene: .

CDR3nt: TGCAGTGGACGCGCCGCTTCCTACGAGCAGTACTTC
CDR3aa: CSGRAASYEQYF
v_gene: TRBV20-1
j_gene: TRBJ2-7
abundance: many
d_gene: .

CDR3nt: TGTGCCAGTAGTATGGCGTATGAGCAGTACTTC
CDR3aa: CASSMAYEQYF
v_gene: TRBV19
j_gene: TRBJ2-5
abundance: .
d_gene: .

CDR3nt: TGTGCCAGCAGCTTACCCCCTCGTACAGGGAGAGAAGAGACCCAGTACTTC
CDR3aa: CASSLPPRTGREETQYF
v_gene: TRBV7-8
j_gene: TRBJ2-5
abundance: .
d_gene: .

CDR3nt: TGCGCCAGCAGCCAAACTGGGGCCAGTACAGATACGCAGTATTTT
CDR3aa: CASSQTGASTDTQYF
v_gene: TRBV4-1
j_gene: TRBJ2-3
abundance: many
d_gene: .

CDR3nt: TGTGCCATCAGTGAAGAGTCTGGGCTCTATGGCTACACCTTC
CDR3aa: CAISEESGLYGYTF
v_gene: TRBV10-3
j_gene: TRBJ1-2
abundance: .
d_gene: .

CDR3nt: TGTGCCAGCAGTTTTTATTACAATGAGCAGTACTTC
CDR3aa: CASSFYYNEQYF
v_gene: TRBV6-2/TRBV6-3
j_gene: TRBJ2-7
abundance: .
d_gene: .